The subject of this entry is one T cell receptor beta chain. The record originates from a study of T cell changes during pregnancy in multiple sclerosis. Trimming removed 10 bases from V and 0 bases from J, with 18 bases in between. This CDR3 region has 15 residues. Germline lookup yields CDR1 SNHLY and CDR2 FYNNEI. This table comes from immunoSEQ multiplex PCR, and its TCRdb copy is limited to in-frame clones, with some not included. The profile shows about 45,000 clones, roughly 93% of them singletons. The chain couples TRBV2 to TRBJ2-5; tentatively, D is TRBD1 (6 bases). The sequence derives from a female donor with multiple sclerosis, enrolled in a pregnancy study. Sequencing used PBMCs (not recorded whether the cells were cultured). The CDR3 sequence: CAIEGRDTNQETQYF. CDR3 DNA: TGTGCCATCGAGGGTCGGGACACCAACCAAGAGACCCAGTACTTC.